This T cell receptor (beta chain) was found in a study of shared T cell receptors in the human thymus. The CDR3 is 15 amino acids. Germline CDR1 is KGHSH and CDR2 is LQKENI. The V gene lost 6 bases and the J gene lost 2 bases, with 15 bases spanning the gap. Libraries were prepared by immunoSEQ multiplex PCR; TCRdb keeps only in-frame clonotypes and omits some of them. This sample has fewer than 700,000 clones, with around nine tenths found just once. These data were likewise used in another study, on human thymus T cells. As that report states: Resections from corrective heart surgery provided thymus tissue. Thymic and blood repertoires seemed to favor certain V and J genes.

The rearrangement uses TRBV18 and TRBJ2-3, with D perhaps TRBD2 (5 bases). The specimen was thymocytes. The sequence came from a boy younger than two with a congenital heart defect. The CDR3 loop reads CASSRLAPDTDTQYF. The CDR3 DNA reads TGTGCCAGCTCCCGTTTAGCGCCAGACACAGATACGCAGTATTTT. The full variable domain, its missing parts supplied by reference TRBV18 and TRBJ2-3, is NAGVMQNPRHLVRRRGQEARLRCSPMKGHSHVYWYRQLPEEGLKFMVYLQKENIIDESGMPKERFSAEFPKEGPSILRIQQVVRGDSAAYFCASSRLAPDTDTQYFGPGTRLTVL.